Listed below are T cell receptor beta chains from one sample, sequenced in a study of shared clonotypes between healthy human individuals. TCRdb keeps only in-frame clones here, not all; method: immunoSEQ multiplex PCR. The sample consists of 2,500,000 or so clones, around 93% of them appearing once. Sequencing was carried out using naive CD4+ T cells from PBMCs. The receptor source for this set is a man aged 18-30 years in good health. Some clones in this sample may be carry-over from other donors' samples. CDR3s include the opening cysteine and the closing phenylalanine or tryptophan. D genes are given only for firm matches. Part of the rows lack a size; the others show once, few, many or a class for expanded clones.

size | D | J | V | CDR3 | DNA
- | - | TRBJ2-5 | TRBV6-1 | CASSGVILETQYF | TGTGCCAGCAGTGGGGTTATACTCGAGACCCAGTACTTC
- | - | TRBJ1-2 | TRBV28 | CASSSPGQAAGYTF | TGTGCCAGCAGTTCCCCCGGGCAGGCGGCTGGCTACACCTTC
- | - | TRBJ2-2 | TRBV28 | CASSFNPQYTGELFF | TGTGCCAGCAGTTTCAATCCTCAGTACACCGGGGAGCTGTTTTTT
- | TRBD1 | TRBJ1-5 | TRBV28 | CASRVYGQGNQPQHF | TGTGCCAGCAGGGTTTATGGACAGGGGAATCAGCCCCAGCATTTT
- | - | TRBJ2-5 | TRBV9 | CASSVAGSYKGETQYF | TGTGCCAGCAGCGTAGCGGGATCCTATAAGGGAGAGACCCAGTACTTC
- | - | TRBJ1-1 | TRBV18 | CASSPNGNTEAFF | TGTGCCAGCTCACCAAACGGTAACACTGAAGCTTTCTTT
once | - | TRBJ2-7 | TRBV2 | CASSGDLTGGVEQYF | TGTGCCAGCAGTGGAGATTTAACCGGCGGGGTGGAGCAGTACTTC
- | TRBD1 | TRBJ2-3 | TRBV11-3 | CASSSRQGHADTQYF | TGTGCCAGCAGCTCCCGACAGGGGCATGCAGATACGCAGTATTTT
- | - | TRBJ1-2 | TRBV2 | CASRPMTYGYTF | TGTGCCAGCAGACCAATGACCTATGGCTACACCTTC
- | - | TRBJ1-1 | TRBV2 | CASIRPGDGGTEAFF | TGTGCCAGCATTCGCCCAGGGGACGGGGGCACTGAAGCTTTCTTT
- | - | TRBJ1-5 | TRBV6-1 | CASSEGGESNQPQHF | TGTGCCAGCAGTGAAGGGGGAGAGAGCAATCAGCCCCAGCATTTT
- | - | TRBJ2-7 | TRBV5-6 | CASTINGGYEQYF | TGTGCCAGCACCATTAATGGGGGCTACGAGCAGTACTTC
once | - | TRBJ1-4 | TRBV4-3 | CASSQGTGEKLFF | TGCGCCAGCAGCCAAGGGACGGGTGAAAAACTGTTTTTT
- | - | TRBJ1-1 | TRBV5-1 | CASIEGTEAFF | TGCGCCAGTATCGAGGGGACTGAAGCTTTCTTT
few | - | TRBJ2-1 | TRBV9 | CASSVGFYNEQFF | TGTGCCAGCAGCGTTGGGTTCTACAATGAGCAGTTCTTC
once | TRBD2 | TRBJ2-1 | TRBV6-4 | CASRALAGVYNEQFF | TGTGCCAGCAGAGCACTAGCGGGAGTATACAATGAGCAGTTCTTC
- | TRBD2 | TRBJ2-3 | TRBV9 | CASSLAGARDTQYF | TGTGCCAGCAGCCTAGCGGGAGCGCGAGATACGCAGTATTTT
- | - | TRBJ1-4 | TRBV29-1 | CSVRRGAGSNEKLFF | TGCAGCGTTCGGCGCGGGGCGGGATCTAATGAAAAACTGTTTTTT
once | - | TRBJ2-3 | TRBV19 | CASSIYRGKTDTQYF | TGTGCCAGTAGTATATATCGGGGGAAAACAGATACGCAGTATTTT
- | - | TRBJ2-7 | TRBV9 | CASSVDRRGEQYF | TGTGCCAGCAGCGTAGATCGCAGGGGCGAGCAGTACTTC
- | - | TRBJ1-1 | TRBV5-1 | CASSPQGLNTEAFF | TGCGCCAGCAGCCCGCAGGGGTTAAACACTGAAGCTTTCTTT
- | TRBD2 | TRBJ2-1 | TRBV5-4 | CASSSGTSSYNEQFF | TGTGCCAGCAGCTCCGGGACTAGCAGTTACAATGAGCAGTTCTTC
- | - | TRBJ2-2 | TRBV5-1 | CASSRLVQRGELFF | TGCGCCAGCAGCCGACTAGTTCAGCGTGGGGAGCTGTTTTTT
once | - | TRBJ2-6 | TRBV6-5 | CASSQRSGANVLTF | TGTGCCAGCAGTCAACGGTCTGGGGCCAACGTCCTGACTTTC
- | - | TRBJ1-3 | TRBV2 | CASSVQGTNGNTIYF | TGTGCCAGCAGTGTTCAGGGAACTAATGGAAACACCATATATTTT
- | - | TRBJ2-2 | TRBV7-3 | CASSVGNYNTGELFF | TGTGCCAGTTCGGTGGGAAACTATAACACCGGGGAGCTGTTTTTT
- | - | TRBJ1-1 | TRBV12-5 | CASGLVVGTPVNTEAFF | TGTGCTAGTGGTTTGGTCGTGGGTACACCAGTGAACACTGAAGCTTTCTTT
- | - | TRBJ2-5 | TRBV6-1 | CASSVGRNQETQYF | TGTGCCAGCAGTGTGGGACGGAACCAAGAGACCCAGTACTTC
- | TRBD2 | TRBJ2-7 | TRBV18 | CASSPGGLAGGNSYEQYF | TGTGCCAGCTCACCAGGGGGACTAGCGGGAGGGAACTCCTACGAGCAGTACTTC
- | - | TRBJ2-3 | TRBV19 | CASSMRDSSTDTQYF | TGTGCCAGTAGTATGCGGGACAGTAGCACAGATACGCAGTATTTT
once | - | TRBJ2-1 | TRBV29-1 | CSVEGGGLAFNEQFF | TGCAGCGTTGAAGGGGGTGGGCTAGCCTTCAATGAGCAGTTCTTC
- | - | TRBJ1-3 | TRBV10-3 | CAISAQQAYTIYF | TGTGCCATCAGTGCCCAGCAGGCCTACACCATATATTTT
- | - | TRBJ2-5 | TRBV27 | CASSLSPRRETQYF | TGTGCCAGCAGTTTATCCCCTAGGCGTGAGACCCAGTACTTC
- | - | TRBJ2-5 | TRBV30 | CAWAPRGTETQYF | TGTGCCTGGGCCCCCAGGGGCACTGAGACCCAGTACTTC
- | - | TRBJ2-2 | TRBV7-8 | CASSLVGRLTTPSTGELFF | TGTGCCAGCAGCTTAGTCGGGCGGCTAACCACCCCGAGCACCGGGGAGCTGTTTTTT
- | - | TRBJ2-7 | TRBV6-6 | CASSFSEGNEQYF | TGTGCCAGCAGTTTCTCGGAAGGAAACGAGCAGTACTTC
- | - | TRBJ1-2 | TRBV27 | CASRSGMNYGYTF | TGTGCCAGCAGATCCGGGATGAACTATGGCTACACCTTC
- | - | TRBJ2-1 | TRBV28 | CASSLALQGRRAYNEQFF | TGTGCCAGCAGTTTAGCCCTCCAGGGGCGAAGGGCCTACAATGAGCAGTTCTTC
- | - | TRBJ2-3 | TRBV5-4 | CASSSPSGTDTQYF | TGTGCCAGCAGCTCACCCAGCGGCACAGATACGCAGTATTTT
few | - | TRBJ1-1 | TRBV7-6 | CASSLYGVGTEAFF | TGTGCCAGCAGCTTATACGGGGTAGGCACTGAAGCTTTCTTT
- | - | TRBJ2-3 | TRBV13 | CASRAYSGLPSSYTQYF | TGTGCCAGCAGGGCCTACTCGGGACTCCCTTCCTCGTATACGCAGTATTTT
- | TRBD1 | TRBJ2-3 | TRBV27 | CASSPHRGPTDTQYF | TGTGCCAGCAGTCCGCACAGGGGACCGACAGATACGCAGTATTTT
- | - | TRBJ2-2 | TRBV6-1 | CASSTRRGAGELFF | TGTGCCAGCAGTACACGCAGGGGGGCCGGGGAGCTGTTTTTT
- | - | TRBJ1-6 | TRBV6-1 | CASSEWGRAVGSPLHF | TGTGCCAGCAGTGAATGGGGACGCGCTGTCGGTTCACCCCTCCACTTT
- | TRBD1 | TRBJ1-2 | TRBV9 | CASSERTGRGYTF | TGTGCCAGCAGCGAAAGGACAGGGCGAGGCTACACCTTC
- | - | TRBJ1-3 | TRBV6-5 | CASSPYNSGNTIYF | TGTGCCAGCAGCCCCTACAACTCTGGAAACACCATATATTTT
- | TRBD1 | TRBJ2-7 | TRBV6-5 | CASSSPWTGGHEQYF | TGTGCCAGCAGTTCTCCTTGGACAGGGGGTCACGAGCAGTACTTC